What follows are 18 T cell receptor beta chains derived from one specimen sequenced in a study of OX40 agonist ivuxolimab in advanced cancers. Generated by immunoSEQ multiplex PCR, the TCRdb table keeps only in-frame clones and is missing some. This sample has 25,000 to 35,000 clones; 84% occur once, and the top ten carry over 15%. This material consisted of CD4+ or CD8+ T cells sorted from blood, taken in a trial of the OX40 agonist ivuxolimab. These receptors came from an adult with an advanced solid tumor such as melanoma, head and neck, liver or kidney cancer.

The chain joins TRBV29-1 to TRBJ1-3, with TRBD1 as a possible D gene (6 bases). Between the trimmed V and J ends, which lost 7 bases and 0 bases, there was a span of 19 bases. This CDR3 is built from 16 residues. Germline values: CDR1 SQVTM, CDR2 ANQGSEA. The CDR3 region is CSAAETQGSSGNTIYF. CDR3 nucleotides: TGCAGCGCTGCGGAAACGCAGGGGAGCTCTGGAAACACCATATATTTT.

V and J are TRBV6-1 and TRBJ2-2; a weak D match, TRBD1 (5 bases). Germline V gene sequence: CDR1 MNHNS, CDR2 SASEGT. V was pared by 3 bases and J by 3 bases, with 5 bases between. The CDR3 has 13 residues. The CDR3 loop reads CASSDRDTGELFF. The CDR3 DNA is TGTGCCAGCAGTGACAGGGACACCGGGGAGCTGTTTTTT.

For the CDR3, the DNA is TGTGCCAGCAGTTTATTTGGGACTAGCGGACAAACAGATACGCAGTATTTT. Translated, it gives CASSLFGTSGQTDTQYF. The chain joins TRBV27 to TRBJ2-3; 11 bases line up with TRBD2. Trimming took 1 base from V and 3 from J; bases not matched to a gene: 6. The CDR3 loop spans 17 amino acids. From germline, CDR1 is MNHEY and CDR2 SMNVEV (reference sequence).

The genes are TRBV13 and TRBJ2-3; no clear D gene. The CDR3 spans 14 residues. Per the germline V gene, CDR1 is PRHDT and CDR2 is FYEKMQ (reference sequence). The germline V and J ends were trimmed by 4 bases and 5 bases, with 13 bases remaining between them. The CDR3 sequence is CASSWGDLEDTQYF. The CDR3 DNA is TGTGCCAGCAGCTGGGGTGACCTCGAAGATACGCAGTATTTT.

This chain joins TRBV27 and TRBJ2-1; 9 nucleotides agree with TRBD2. CDR1 is MNHEY and CDR2 is SMNVEV in the germline V gene (reference sequence). Trimming cost V 6 bases and J 5 bases; bases outside gene matches: 8. There are 15 residues in the CDR3. The CDR3 nucleotides read TGTGCCAGCAGCCATGGACTAGCGTATAACAATGAGCAGTTCTTC. Its protein product is CASSHGLAYNNEQFF.

V is TRBV15 and J is TRBJ1-1; no firm D call. The germline V and J ends were trimmed by 3 bases and 6 bases, with 5 bases remaining between them. Germline V gene lookup returns CDR1 LNHNV and CDR2 YYDKDF (reference sequence). The CDR3 runs to 11 residues. CDR3 sequence reads: CATSSPSEAFF. The DNA of the CDR3 is TGTGCCACCAGCAGCCCCTCTGAAGCTTTCTTT.

The genes are TRBV4-3 and TRBJ1-2; D unresolved. Deletions cut 3 bases from V and 0 bases from J, with 14 bases between. In germline, CDR1 is LGHNA, CDR2 YSLEER. This CDR3 spans 16 amino acids. The CDR3 loop is CASSQGRAPANYGYTF. DNA of the CDR3: TGCGCCAGCAGCCAGGGGAGGGCCCCAGCTAACTATGGCTACACCTTC.

V gene TRBV5-6 combines with J gene TRBJ1-5, with a weak D call TRBD1 (5 bases). Germline CDR1 SGHDT, CDR2 YYEEEE. V was shortened by 2 bases and J by 0 bases, with 12 bases between the two germline ends. This CDR3 contains 16 residues. CDR3 amino acids: CASSFQGPYSNQPQHF. In nucleotides, the CDR3 is TGTGCCAGCAGCTTCCAGGGTCCTTATAGCAATCAGCCCCAGCATTTT. Together with reference TRBV5-6 and TRBJ1-5, the CDR3 gives the full variable domain: DAGVTQSPTHLIKTRGQQVTLRCSPKSGHDTVSWYQQALGQGPQFIFQYYEEEERQRGNFPDRFSGHQFPNYSSELNVNALLLGDSALYLCASSFQGPYSNQPQHFGDGTRLSIL.

The chain couples TRBV5-4 to TRBJ2-7, with D possibly matching TRBD1 (6 bases). Per the germline V gene, CDR1 is SGHNT and CDR2 is YYREEE (reference sequence). V lost 2 bases to trimming and J lost 3 bases, with 15 bases between them. This CDR3 contains 15 residues. The CDR3 here is CASSFRGVPFYEQYF. CDR3 DNA: TGTGCCAGCAGCTTCAGGGGCGTGCCTTTCTACGAGCAGTACTTC.

The gene calls are TRBV7-9 and TRBJ2-7; a weak D match, TRBD1 (5 bases). Trimming stripped 5 bases from V and 6 bases from J, with 14 bases between. Germline V gene data show CDR1 as SEHNR and CDR2 as FQNEAQ (reference sequence). CDR3 length: 13 residues. In DNA form, the CDR3 reads TGTGCCAGCAGCGCGGACAACCGCCGCGAGCAGTACTTC. It translates to CASSADNRREQYF.

This clone was observed once. This chain connects TRBV9 to TRBJ2-1; 9 nucleotides match TRBD2. J lost 6 bases, V lost 2 bases, and 15 bases had no gene match. The V gene's germline CDR1 is SGDLS and CDR2 YYNGEE. The CDR3 is 18 amino acids. The CDR3 DNA reads TGTGCCAGCAGCGTCAACGCCGACGATGGACTAGCGATCAATGAGCAGTTCTTC. Translation: CASSVNADDGLAINEQFF.

The chain couples TRBV11-3 to TRBJ2-7, with D perhaps TRBD1 (6 bases). Deletions cut 2 bases from V and 3 bases from J, with 11 bases between. The CDR3 is made up of 14 amino acids. Germline CDR1 is SGHNT and CDR2 is YENEEA. Here the CDR3 reads CASSLWQGIYEQYF. In nucleotides, the CDR3 is TGTGCCAGCAGCTTATGGCAGGGGATCTACGAGCAGTACTTC.

The chain is built from TRBV10-2 and TRBJ2-3, with 9 bases that match TRBD2. The V gene end was trimmed by 7 bases and the J gene end by 4 bases; junction bases not matched to a gene: 6. Germline V gives CDR1 WSHSY, CDR2 SAAADI. The length of the CDR3 is 14 residues. The CDR3 DNA reads as TGCGCCAGCACCCTTAGCGGGAGTGCAGATACGCAGTATTTT. It specifies CASTLSGSADTQYF.

This chain links TRBV5-8 with TRBJ1-1; possible D gene TRBD1, 5 bases. CDR3 length: 12 residues. Germline V gene data show CDR1 as SGHTS and CDR2 as YDEGEE. Trimming stripped 4 bases from V and 6 bases from J, with 10 bases between. CDR3 protein: CASSQQGAEAFF. CDR3 in DNA: TGTGCCAGCAGCCAGCAGGGAGCTGAAGCTTTCTTT.

V gene TRBV2 combines with J gene TRBJ2-5; either TRBD1 or TRBD2 may fit D (5 bases each). This CDR3 is built from 12 residues. Trimming cost V 7 bases and J 0 bases, with 6 bases left between them. Looked up from germline, CDR1 is SNHLY and CDR2 is FYNNEI. The CDR3 region is CASMGDQETQYF. The CDR3 DNA reads TGTGCCAGCATGGGGGACCAAGAGACCCAGTACTTC.

This chain joins TRBV9 and TRBJ1-3; TRBD1 agrees at 7 bases. CDR3 length: 19 amino acids. The germline CDR1 and CDR2 sequences are SGDLS and YYNGEE. V dropped 1 base and J dropped 3; count of bases not matched to a gene: 16. CDR3 coding DNA: TGTGCCAGCAGCGTAACACTTTTGAGGTTGGGGGACAGTGGAAACACCATATATTTT. Translating it yields CASSVTLLRLGDSGNTIYF.

In its sample, this clone was seen a few times. The V and J genes are TRBV6-5 and TRBJ2-7, with a weak D call TRBD2 (5 bases). Germline values: CDR1 MNHEY, CDR2 SVGAGI. CDR3 size: 13 residues. Trimming cost V 2 bases and J 2 bases, with 7 bases left between them. DNA of the CDR3: TGTGCCAGCAGTTACGGGGAGACCTACGAGCAGTACTTC. This encodes CASSYGETYEQYF.

This clone is medium-sized (0.01 to 0.1%). This chain's CDR3 is CASSSLGSMEQYF. The CDR3 nucleotides read TGTGCCAGCAGCTCCCTGGGGTCTATGGAGCAGTACTTC. V is TRBV11-3 and J is TRBJ2-7; D not resolved. Per the germline V gene, CDR1 is SGHNT and CDR2 is YENEEA. The CDR3 is 13 amino acids. Between the trimmed V and J ends, which lost 4 bases and 7 bases, there was a span of 14 bases.